The rows below give T cell receptor beta chains drawn from one sample of a study of blood T cell repertoires in COVID-19. Clones were read by immunoSEQ multiplex PCR, and TCRdb kept only the in-frame ones, dropping some. The table lists 300,000 to 450,000 clones, more than 75% of them singletons. The sequenced material came from PBMCs or T cells enriched from blood (not recorded which). The receptors here all came from a woman younger than 30 who had recovered from COVID-19. CDR3s include the opening cysteine and the closing phenylalanine or tryptophan. The D gene is left open where the match is weak. Some rows have no size entry. The others give once, few or many, or a class for an expanded clone.

D gene | J gene | clone size | V gene | CDR3 DNA | CDR3 protein
NA | TRBJ2-7 | NA | TRBV7-8 | TGTGCCAGCAGCTTAGCGGAGTTGAGCTACGAGCAGTACTTC | CASSLAELSYEQYF
NA | TRBJ1-3 | NA | TRBV29-1 | TGCAGCGTTACAGACCCCTCTGGAAACACCATATATTTT | CSVTDPSGNTIYF
NA | TRBJ1-6 | NA | TRBV9 | TGTGCCAGCAGCGAACACAGTGACTATAATTCACCCCTCCACTTT | CASSEHSDYNSPLHF
TRBD1 | TRBJ2-5 | NA | TRBV7-8 | TGTGCCAGCAGCTTAATACAGGGGAGTTATGAGACCCAGTACTTC | CASSLIQGSYETQYF
NA | TRBJ1-6 | once | TRBV6-5 | TGTGCCAGCAGTTACCGGACAGCGAATAATTCACCCCTCCACTTT | CASSYRTANNSPLHF
TRBD2 | TRBJ2-3 | NA | TRBV5-4 | TGTGCCAGCAGCCCGGAGGCTAGCGGGGCGACAGATACGCAGTATTTT | CASSPEASGATDTQYF
NA | TRBJ1-3 | NA | TRBV2 | TGTGCCAGCGAGCGGGGGTTAAACACCATATATTTT | CASERGLNTIYF
NA | TRBJ1-3 | NA | TRBV6-5 | TGTGCCAGCAGTTACAACAGGGGAAACACCATATATTTT | CASSYNRGNTIYF
NA | TRBJ1-1 | NA | TRBV5-5 | TGTGCCAGCAGCCCGCAGGGCGGCACTGAAGCTTTCTTT | CASSPQGGTEAFF
NA | TRBJ2-7 | NA | TRBV7-2 | TGTGCCAGCAGCTTAGGTGAGGCAAACTACGAGCAGTACTTC | CASSLGEANYEQYF
TRBD1 | TRBJ2-7 | NA | TRBV3-1/TRBV3-2 | TGTGCCAGCAGCCAAGTGGGGACAGGGAACTACGAGCAGTACTTC | CASSQVGTGNYEQYF
NA | TRBJ1-1 | NA | TRBV2 | TGTGCCAGCAGGCCATACAGGGAGAACACTGAAGCTTTCTTT | CASRPYRENTEAFF
TRBD2 | TRBJ2-5 | NA | TRBV5-1 | TGCGCCAGCAGCTTGTTGGGCGGGGGGCTTCAAGAGACCCAGTACTTC | CASSLLGGGLQETQYF
NA | TRBJ1-6 | NA | TRBV6-5 | TGTGCCAGCAGTTACTCCCCTTATAAATATAATTCACCCCTCCACTTT | CASSYSPYKYNSPLHF
NA | TRBJ1-4 | NA | TRBV4-3 | TGCGCCAGCAGCCAAGACGTTTTAAGGGGAGAAAAACTGTTTTTT | CASSQDVLRGEKLFF
TRBD1 | TRBJ1-1 | NA | TRBV6-5 | TGTGCCAGCAGACGTACCTCGACAGGGGTCACTGAAGCTTTCTTT | CASRRTSTGVTEAFF
TRBD2 | TRBJ2-1 | NA | TRBV20-1 | TGCAGTGCTAGTAAGGTAGCGGGGGGCCTAACTTATGAGCAGTTCTTC | CSASKVAGGLTYEQFF
TRBD1 | TRBJ1-2 | NA | TRBV5-4 | TGTGCCAGCAGTGGGGGGCAGGGGGCGCTTTATGGCTACACCTTC | CASSGGQGALYGYTF
NA | TRBJ2-5 | NA | TRBV11-2 | TGTGCCAGCAGCTTTGATCGCGCCGGAGAGACCCAGTACTTC | CASSFDRAGETQYF
NA | TRBJ2-2 | NA | TRBV18 | TGTGCCAGCTCACCGTCAGGGAACACCGGGGAGCTGTTTTTT | CASSPSGNTGELFF
NA | TRBJ1-2 | NA | TRBV24-1 | TGTGCCACCAGTGATTTCAGGGGTGGTGGCTACACCTTC | CATSDFRGGGYTF
NA | TRBJ2-1 | NA | TRBV11-3 | TGTGCCAGCAGCTTAGATGGTGGTAGCGGCAATGAGCAGTTCTTC | CASSLDGGSGNEQFF
NA | TRBJ2-7 | NA | TRBV20-1 | TGCAGTGCTACGCCAGACTACGAGCAGTACTTC | CSATPDYEQYF
NA | TRBJ2-6 | NA | TRBV3-1/TRBV3-2 | TGTGCCAGCAGCCAAGAAGGGGTTCGCTCTGGGGCCAACGTCCTGACTTTC | CASSQEGVRSGANVLTF
TRBD2 | TRBJ2-3 | few | TRBV6-4 | TGTGCCAGCCGCCACGGACTAGCGGGGGGCAGCACAGATACGCAGTATTTT | CASRHGLAGGSTDTQYF
NA | TRBJ1-6 | NA | TRBV28 | TGTGCCAGCAGTTTATCACAGGGAGGGAATTCACCCCTCCACTTT | CASSLSQGGNSPLHF
NA | TRBJ2-5 | NA | TRBV5-1 | TGCGCCAGCAGCTTGGTGACGAGGCAGGGGGAGACCCAGTACTTC | CASSLVTRQGETQYF
TRBD2 | TRBJ2-5 | NA | TRBV15 | TGTGCCACCAGCATCGGGGGGGCCGGTGGGGAGACCCAGTACTTC | CATSIGGAGGETQYF
NA | TRBJ1-2 | few | TRBV6-5 | TGTGCCAGCAGTTATTCTCCCGGTTTCGATGGCTACACCTTC | CASSYSPGFDGYTF
NA | TRBJ2-3 | NA | TRBV28 | TGTGCCAGCAGTCCCCGGACAGAAATGACTAGCACAGATACGCAGTATTTT | CASSPRTEMTSTDTQYF
NA | TRBJ1-2 | few | TRBV5-5 | TGTGCCAGCAGCCCCCTTCCCGACCGGGACACTGGCTACACCTTC | CASSPLPDRDTGYTF
TRBD2 | TRBJ2-5 | NA | TRBV6-2/TRBV6-3 | TGTGCCAGCAGTATTCATAAAGGACTAGCGAATGGGGAGACCCAGTACTTC | CASSIHKGLANGETQYF
TRBD1 | TRBJ1-2 | NA | TRBV28 | TGTGCCAGCAGTTCCCTGACAGGGGATAGCTTCTATGGCTACACCTTC | CASSSLTGDSFYGYTF
NA | TRBJ2-3 | NA | TRBV7-9 | TGTGCCAGCAGCTTAGCACTAGCCCCAGATACGCAGTATTTT | CASSLALAPDTQYF
NA | TRBJ1-1 | NA | TRBV6-5 | TGTGCCAGCAGTTCCTTTGGGGCGAACACTGAAGCTTTCTTT | CASSSFGANTEAFF
TRBD1 | TRBJ2-7 | NA | TRBV6-5 | TGTGCCAGCAGTTACATACAGGGGGACTCCTACGAGCAGTACTTC | CASSYIQGDSYEQYF
TRBD2 | TRBJ2-1 | NA | TRBV9 | TGTGCCAGCAGCACCCGCGGGGGGTCCTCCTACAATGAGCAGTTCTTC | CASSTRGGSSYNEQFF
NA | TRBJ1-1 | NA | TRBV30 | TGTGCCTGGAGTGATACAGGTGCGACCGAAGCTTTCTTT | CAWSDTGATEAFF
TRBD1 | TRBJ1-6 | NA | TRBV27 | TGTGCCAGCAGCGTAGGGACAGCCAATTCACCCCTCCACTTT | CASSVGTANSPLHF
TRBD1 | TRBJ2-1 | NA | TRBV6-5 | TGTGCCAGCAGTTACAGGGGGCGGGCAAATGAGCAGTTCTTC | CASSYRGRANEQFF
TRBD1 | TRBJ2-4 | NA | TRBV18 | TGTGCCAGCTCGTTGGGACAGGGGGCTTTGGACATTCAGTACTTC | CASSLGQGALDIQYF
TRBD1 | TRBJ2-7 | NA | TRBV5-1 | TGCGCCAGCAGTATAAACCCCGGGACAGGGGACCTCTACGAGCAGTACTTC | CASSINPGTGDLYEQYF
TRBD1 | TRBJ2-4 | NA | TRBV7-6 | TGTGCCAGCAGCCGGGGACAGGGGAAAAACATTCAGTACTTC | CASSRGQGKNIQYF
TRBD1 | TRBJ2-7 | few | TRBV5-6 | TGTGCCAGCAGCTCGGACAGGGGGCTCTACGAGCAGTACTTC | CASSSDRGLYEQYF
TRBD2 | TRBJ2-7 | NA | TRBV5-4 | TGTGCCAGCAGCTTGAAGTCTAGCGGGGGGGGTGCCCACGAGCAGTACTTC | CASSLKSSGGGAHEQYF
NA | TRBJ2-2 | NA | TRBV7-2 | TGTGCCAGCAGCCGTAGCCCCGAGGCCGGGGAGCTGTTTTTT | CASSRSPEAGELFF
TRBD2 | TRBJ2-1 | NA | TRBV7-2 | TGTGCCAGCAGCTTCTTTCCCATATCCGGGGCGGGGGGATGGAATGAGCAGTTCTTC | CASSFFPISGAGGWNEQFF
TRBD1 | TRBJ1-6 | once | TRBV28 | TGTGCCAGCCGAGGACAGGGGTCTGGGCCCCGTTCACCCCTCCACTTT | CASRGQGSGPRSPLHF
NA | TRBJ1-2 | NA | TRBV18 | TGTGCCAGCTCACCATCCACAGGGAACTATGGCTACACCTTC | CASSPSTGNYGYTF
TRBD2 | TRBJ2-1 | NA | TRBV14 | TGTGCCAGCAGCCAACTCGGGGGGACTTACAATGAGCAGTTCTTC | CASSQLGGTYNEQFF
NA | TRBJ1-3 | NA | TRBV7-9 | TGTGCTTGCCGGGGGACTGGAAACACCATATATTTT | CACRGTGNTIYF
TRBD1 | TRBJ1-2 | NA | TRBV28 | TGTGCCAGCAGTTCCGGGACAGGGTACTATGGCTACACCTTC | CASSSGTGYYGYTF
TRBD1 | TRBJ1-6 | NA | TRBV2 | TGTGCCAGCACTACCGGGACAGCAGCTATCTCACCCCTCCACTTT | CASTTGTAAISPLHF
TRBD1 | TRBJ2-5 | NA | TRBV27 | TGTGCCAGCAGTTACAGCGGGACAGGGCGTGGGGAGACCCAGTACTTC | CASSYSGTGRGETQYF